This entry describes one TCR beta chain. Germline CDR1 and CDR2: SNHLY and FYNNEI. V was trimmed by 4 bases and J by 1 base, leaving 8 bases between them. CDR3 length equals 13 residues. This table comes from immunoSEQ multiplex PCR, and its TCRdb copy is limited to in-frame clones, with some not included. The profile shows approximately 320,000 clones, under 80% of them singletons. This entry is derived from a study of shared clonotypes between healthy human individuals. Input material: memory CD4+ T cells sorted from blood. As for subset: CD45RA-negative fraction. This TCR was recovered from a man aged 30 to 45 in good health. The V and J genes are TRBV2 and TRBJ2-7; D call uncertain. CDR3 amino acids: CASSVPLSYEQYF. The CDR3 nucleotides read TGTGCCAGCAGTGTACCTCTTTCCTACGAGCAGTACTTC.